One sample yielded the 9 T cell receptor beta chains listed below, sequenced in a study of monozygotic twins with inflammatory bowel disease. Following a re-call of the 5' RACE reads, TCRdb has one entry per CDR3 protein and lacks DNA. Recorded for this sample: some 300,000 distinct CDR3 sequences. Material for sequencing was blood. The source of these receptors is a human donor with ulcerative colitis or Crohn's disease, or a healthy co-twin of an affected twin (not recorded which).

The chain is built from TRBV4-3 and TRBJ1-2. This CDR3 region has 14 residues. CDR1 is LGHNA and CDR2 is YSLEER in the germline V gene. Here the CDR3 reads CASSQTVINYGYTF.

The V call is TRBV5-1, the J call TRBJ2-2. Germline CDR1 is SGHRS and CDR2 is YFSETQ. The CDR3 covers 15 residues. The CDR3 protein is CASSLGRANTGELFF.

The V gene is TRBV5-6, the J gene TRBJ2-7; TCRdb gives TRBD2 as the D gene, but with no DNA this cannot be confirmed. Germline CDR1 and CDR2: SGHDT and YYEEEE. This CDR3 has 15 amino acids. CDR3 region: CASSLGTSGPYEQYF.

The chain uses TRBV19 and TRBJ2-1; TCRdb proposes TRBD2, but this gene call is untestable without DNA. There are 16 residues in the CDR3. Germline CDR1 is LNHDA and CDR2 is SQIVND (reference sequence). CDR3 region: CASSILAGSSYNEQFF.

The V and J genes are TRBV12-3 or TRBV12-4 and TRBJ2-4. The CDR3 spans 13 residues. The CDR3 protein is CASSLVSKNIQYF.

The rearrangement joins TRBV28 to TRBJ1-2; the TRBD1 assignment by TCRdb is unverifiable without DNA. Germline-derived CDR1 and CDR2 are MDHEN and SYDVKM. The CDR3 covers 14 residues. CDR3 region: CASREATGGYGYTF.

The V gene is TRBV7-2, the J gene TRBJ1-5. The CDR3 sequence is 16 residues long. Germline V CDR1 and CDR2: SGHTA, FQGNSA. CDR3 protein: CASSLAGRGGNQPQHF.

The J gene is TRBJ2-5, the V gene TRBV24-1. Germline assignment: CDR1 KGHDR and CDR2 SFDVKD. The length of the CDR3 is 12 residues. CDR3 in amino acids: CATTGVSETQYF.

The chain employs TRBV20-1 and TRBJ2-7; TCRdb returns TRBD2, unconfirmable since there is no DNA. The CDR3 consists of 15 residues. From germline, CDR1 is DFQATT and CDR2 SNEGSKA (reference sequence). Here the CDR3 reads CSARDQRKGTYEQYF.